A single TCR beta chain is shown here with its context. Its target is unknown. Donation came from healthy Caucasian individuals in Russia who were aged about 6 to 95. The ends were cut back, 7 bases at V and 7 bases at J, with 13 bases in the middle. CDR3 size: 13 residues. These data belong to a study of blood T cells in healthy people across ages. Whole-study findings and limits: PBMC samples, being unsorted, prevented any conclusive comparison of naive and antigen-experienced cells. Unknown CMV status may confound age-related changes in expanded clones. Diversity was estimated from one million T cells, and these estimates were considered underestimates.

Together with a sample-barcoded 5' primer, a J-beta primer mix was included in a second PCR lasting about 6 to 12 cycles. Each CDR3 protein is one row after TCRdb ran MiXCR on the 5' RACE reads. The sample holds about 1.7 million distinct CDR3 sequences, 28% seen once. The sample comprised blood. The TCR sequence derives from a woman under 40 in good health. This chain links TRBV12-3 or TRBV12-4 with TRBJ1-4, with no clear D. In DNA, the CDR3 is TGTGCCAGCAAACCTTCGGGTGGTGAAAAACTGTTTTTT. Translating it yields CASKPSGGEKLFF.